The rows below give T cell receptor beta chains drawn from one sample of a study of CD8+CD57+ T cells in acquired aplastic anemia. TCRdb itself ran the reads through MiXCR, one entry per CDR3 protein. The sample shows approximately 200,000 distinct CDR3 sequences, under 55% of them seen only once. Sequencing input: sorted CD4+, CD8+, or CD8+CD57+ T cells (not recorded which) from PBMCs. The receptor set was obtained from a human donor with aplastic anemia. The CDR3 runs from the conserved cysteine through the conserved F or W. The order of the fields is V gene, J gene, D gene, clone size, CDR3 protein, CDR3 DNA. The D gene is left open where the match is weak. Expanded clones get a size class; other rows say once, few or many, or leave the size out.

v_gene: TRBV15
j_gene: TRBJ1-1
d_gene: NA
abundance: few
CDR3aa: CATSPRGDTEAFF
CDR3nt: TGTGCCACCAGCCCGCGTGGGGATACTGAAGCTTTCTTT

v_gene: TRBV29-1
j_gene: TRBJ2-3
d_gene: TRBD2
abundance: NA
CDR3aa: CSVGGLAGGFATDTQYF
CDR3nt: TGCAGCGTTGGAGGACTAGCGGGAGGTTTTGCGACAGATACGCAGTATTTT

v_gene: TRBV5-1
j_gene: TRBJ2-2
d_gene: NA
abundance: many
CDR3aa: CASSLQATNTGELFF
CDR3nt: TGCGCCAGCAGCTTGCAGGCTACGAACACCGGGGAGCTGTTTTTT

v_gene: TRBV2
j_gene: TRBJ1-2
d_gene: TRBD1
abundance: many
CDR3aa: CASSGGTDYGYTF
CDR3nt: TGTGCCAGCAGTGGCGGGACAGACTATGGCTACACCTTC

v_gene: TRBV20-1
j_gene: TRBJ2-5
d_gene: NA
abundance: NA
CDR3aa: CSAPPYGETQYF
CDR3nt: TGCAGTGCTCCCCCGTACGGGGAGACCCAGTACTTC

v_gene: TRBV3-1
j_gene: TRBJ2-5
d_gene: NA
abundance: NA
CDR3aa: CASSQGVRGGQETQYF
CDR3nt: TGTGCCAGCAGCCAAGGGGTCAGGGGAGGGCAAGAGACCCAGTACTTC

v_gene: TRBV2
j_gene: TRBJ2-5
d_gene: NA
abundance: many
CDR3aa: CASSVYMETQYF
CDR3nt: TGTGCCAGCAGTGTGTATATGGAGACCCAGTACTTC

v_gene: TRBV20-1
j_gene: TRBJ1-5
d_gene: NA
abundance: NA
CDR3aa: CSAAAVKGSNQPQHF
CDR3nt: TGCAGTGCGGCCGCCGTCAAGGGTAGCAATCAGCCCCAGCATTTT

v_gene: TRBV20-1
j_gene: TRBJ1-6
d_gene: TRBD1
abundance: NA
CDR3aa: CSARQGSSYNSPLHF
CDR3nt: TGCAGTGCCCGACAGGGATCGTCCTATAATTCACCCCTCCACTTT

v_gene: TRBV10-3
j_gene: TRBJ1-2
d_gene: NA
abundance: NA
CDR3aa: CAISESRWGINYGYTF
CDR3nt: TGTGCCATCAGTGAGTCGAGGTGGGGGATCAACTATGGCTACACCTTC

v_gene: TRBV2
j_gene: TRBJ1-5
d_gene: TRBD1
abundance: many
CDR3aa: CASSGQGGNQPQHF
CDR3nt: TGTGCCAGCAGTGGACAGGGCGGCAATCAGCCCCAGCATTTT

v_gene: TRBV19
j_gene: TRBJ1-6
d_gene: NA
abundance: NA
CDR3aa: CASSPGLSPLHF
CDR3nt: TGTGCCAGTAGTCCCGGGCTTTCACCCCTCCACTTT

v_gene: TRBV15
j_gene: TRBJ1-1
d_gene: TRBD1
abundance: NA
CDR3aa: CATSRGQGYTEAFF
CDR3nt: TGTGCCACCAGCAGAGGACAGGGGTACACTGAAGCTTTCTTT

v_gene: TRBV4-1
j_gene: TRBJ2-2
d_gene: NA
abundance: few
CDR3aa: CASSQLLASVTGELFF
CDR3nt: TGCGCCAGCAGCCAGCTACTAGCATCAGTTACCGGGGAGCTGTTTTTT

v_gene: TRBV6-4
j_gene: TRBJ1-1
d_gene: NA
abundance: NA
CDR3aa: CASSDGGTQAFF
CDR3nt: TGTGCCAGCAGTGACGGGGGAACCCAAGCTTTCTTT

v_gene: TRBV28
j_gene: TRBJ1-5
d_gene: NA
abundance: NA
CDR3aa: CASSQVWGPQHF
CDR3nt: TGTGCCAGCAGTCAGGTTTGGGGGCCCCAGCATTTT

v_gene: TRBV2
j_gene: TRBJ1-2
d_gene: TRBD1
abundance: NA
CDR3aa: CASSDGQAYYGYTF
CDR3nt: TGTGCCAGCAGTGATGGACAGGCCTACTATGGCTACACCTTC

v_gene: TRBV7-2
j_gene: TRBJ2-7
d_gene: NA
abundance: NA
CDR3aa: CASSRAQVISYEQYF
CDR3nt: TGTGCCAGCAGCCGAGCGCAGGTGATCTCCTACGAGCAGTACTTC

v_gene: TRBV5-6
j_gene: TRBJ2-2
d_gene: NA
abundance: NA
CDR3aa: CASSLDGGQNTGELFF
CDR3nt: TGTGCCAGCAGCTTGGATGGGGGCCAGAACACCGGGGAGCTGTTTTTT

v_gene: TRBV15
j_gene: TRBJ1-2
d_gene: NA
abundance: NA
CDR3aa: CATSSPGGQMLNYGYTF
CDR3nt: TGTGCCACCAGCAGCCCAGGAGGGCAAATGCTGAACTATGGCTACACCTTC

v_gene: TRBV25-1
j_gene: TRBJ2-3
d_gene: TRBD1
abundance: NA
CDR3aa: CASSRTTGGPDTQYF
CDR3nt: TGTGCCAGCAGTAGAACGACAGGGGGGCCAGATACGCAGTATTTT

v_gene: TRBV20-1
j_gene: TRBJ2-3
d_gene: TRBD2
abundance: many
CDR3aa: CSAVGLAASTDTQYF
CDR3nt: TGCAGTGCAGTAGGACTAGCCGCTAGCACAGATACGCAGTATTTT

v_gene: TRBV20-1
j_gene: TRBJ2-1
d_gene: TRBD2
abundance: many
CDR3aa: CSARDRWRGGYNEQFF
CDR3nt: TGCAGTGCTAGAGATCGTTGGCGGGGGGGCTACAATGAGCAGTTCTTC

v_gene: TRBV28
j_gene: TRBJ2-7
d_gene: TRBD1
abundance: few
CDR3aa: CASSLPDRVKSYEQYF
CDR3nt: TGTGCCAGCAGTTTACCCGACAGGGTTAAATCCTACGAGCAGTACTTC

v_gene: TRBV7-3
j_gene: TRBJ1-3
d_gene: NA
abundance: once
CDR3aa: CASSLVEVAGGFFGNTIYF
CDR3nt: TGTGCCAGCAGCTTAGTAGAGGTAGCGGGGGGTTTTTTCGGAAACACCATATATTTT

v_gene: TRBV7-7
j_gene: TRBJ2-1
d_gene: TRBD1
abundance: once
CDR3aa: CASSVGQGYEQFF
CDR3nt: TGTGCCAGCAGCGTCGGACAGGGCTATGAGCAGTTCTTC

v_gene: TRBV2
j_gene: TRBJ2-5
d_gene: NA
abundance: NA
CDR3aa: CASSWGRGETQYF
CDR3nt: TGTGCCAGCAGCTGGGGGCGGGGAGAGACCCAGTACTTC

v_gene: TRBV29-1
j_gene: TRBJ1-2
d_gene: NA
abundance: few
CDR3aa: CTTGPGANYGYTF
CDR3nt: TGCACAACCGGGCCAGGGGCCAACTATGGCTACACCTTC

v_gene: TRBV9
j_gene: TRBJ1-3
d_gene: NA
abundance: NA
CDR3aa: CASSVTGSGNTIYF
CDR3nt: TGTGCCAGCAGCGTTACAGGGTCTGGAAACACCATATATTTT

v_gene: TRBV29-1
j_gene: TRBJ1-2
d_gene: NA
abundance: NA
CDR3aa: CSVEDRTGYGYTF
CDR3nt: TGCAGCGTTGAAGATCGGACTGGGTATGGCTACACCTTC

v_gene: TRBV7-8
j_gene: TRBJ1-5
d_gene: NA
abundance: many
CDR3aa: CASSASYNQPQHF
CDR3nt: TGTGCCAGCAGCGCATCGTACAATCAGCCCCAGCATTTT

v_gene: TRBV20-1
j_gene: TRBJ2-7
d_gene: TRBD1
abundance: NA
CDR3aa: CSARGQGVYEQYF
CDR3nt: TGCAGTGCTAGAGGGCAGGGGGTCTACGAGCAGTACTTC

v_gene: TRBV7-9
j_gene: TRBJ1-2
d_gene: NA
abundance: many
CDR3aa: CASSLEVSGRGYTF
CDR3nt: TGTGCCAGCAGCTTAGAGGTCTCCGGGAGAGGCTACACCTTC

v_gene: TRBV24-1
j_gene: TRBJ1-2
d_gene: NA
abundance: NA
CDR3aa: CASSERQVDGYTF
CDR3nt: TGTGCCAGCAGTGAAAGACAGGTGGATGGCTACACCTTC

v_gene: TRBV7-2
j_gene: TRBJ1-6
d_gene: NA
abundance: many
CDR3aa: CASSIPGRNSPLHF
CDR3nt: TGTGCCAGCAGCATCCCGGGACGGAATTCACCCCTCCACTTT

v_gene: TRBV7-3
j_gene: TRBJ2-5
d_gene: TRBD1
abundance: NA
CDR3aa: CASSLDRGLSQETQYF
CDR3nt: TGTGCCAGCAGCCTGGACAGGGGGCTAAGCCAAGAGACCCAGTACTTC

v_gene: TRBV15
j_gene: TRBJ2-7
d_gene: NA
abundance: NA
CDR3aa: CATSRGASYEQYF
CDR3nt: TGTGCCACCAGCAGAGGAGCCTCCTACGAGCAGTACTTC

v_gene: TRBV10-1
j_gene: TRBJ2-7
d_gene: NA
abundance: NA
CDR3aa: CASTAGGPYEQYF
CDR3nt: TGCGCCAGCACCGCGGGTGGCCCCTACGAGCAGTACTTC

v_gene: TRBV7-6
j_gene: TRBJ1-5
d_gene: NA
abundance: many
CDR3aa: CASSLEEGQPQHF
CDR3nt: TGTGCCAGCAGCTTAGAGGAGGGACAGCCCCAGCATTTT

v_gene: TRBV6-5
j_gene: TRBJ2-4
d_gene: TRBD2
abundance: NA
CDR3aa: CASSEKGPGLGRIQYF
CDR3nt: TGTGCCAGCAGTGAAAAAGGGCCGGGACTAGGGAGGATTCAGTACTTC

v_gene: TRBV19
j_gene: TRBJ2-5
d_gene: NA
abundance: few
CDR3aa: CASSNLGKETQYF
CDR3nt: TGCGCCAGTAGTAACCTGGGGAAAGAGACCCAGTACTTC

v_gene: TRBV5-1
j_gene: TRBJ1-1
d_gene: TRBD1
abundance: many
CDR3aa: CASSLGTANTEAFF
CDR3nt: TGCGCCAGCAGCTTAGGGACAGCTAACACTGAAGCTTTCTTT

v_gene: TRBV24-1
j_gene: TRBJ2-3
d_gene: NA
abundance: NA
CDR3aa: CATSKVEDTQYF
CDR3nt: TGTGCCACCAGTAAGGTTGAAGATACGCAGTATTTT

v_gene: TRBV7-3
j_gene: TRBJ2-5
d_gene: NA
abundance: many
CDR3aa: CASSSSGGETQYF
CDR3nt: TGTGCCAGCAGCTCCAGTGGGGGGGAGACCCAGTACTTC

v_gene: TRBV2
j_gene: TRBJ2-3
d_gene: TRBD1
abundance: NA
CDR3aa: CASRDSNYNEQYF
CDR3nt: TGTGCCAGCCGGGACAGTAATTACAATGAGCAGTATTTT

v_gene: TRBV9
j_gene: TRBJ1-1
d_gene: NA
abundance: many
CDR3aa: CASSVGGRANTEAFF
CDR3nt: TGTGCCAGCAGCGTGGGAGGCAGGGCCAACACTGAAGCTTTCTTT